This T cell receptor beta chain was captured by sequencing in a study of T cell responses to AZD1222 COVID-19 vaccine. From germline, CDR1 is LNHDA and CDR2 SQIVND (reference sequence). Germline trimming cut 10 bases from V and 8 bases from J; bases unmatched to any gene: 8. The CDR3 is 12 amino acids. The repertoire was sequenced with immunoSEQ multiplex PCR; TCRdb's copy has only in-frame clones and lacks some. The sample holds about 66,000 clones; 70% to 80% are singletons and the top ten take 20% to 30%. This clone turned up a few times. The antigen is unknown. Study-wide results and limits: Targeting of unmutated variant regions was reportedly seen in nearly half of spike-specific TCRs.

The chain carries TRBV19 and TRBJ2-4, with 7 positions matching TRBD2. This specimen was peripheral blood, taken on day 0 of MenACWY control vaccination. This TCR derives from an adult in good health. CDR3 amino acids: CATTGGGDIQYF. CDR3 nucleotide sequence: TGTGCCACCACAGGTGGGGGGGACATTCAGTACTTC.